These T cell receptor beta chains were read from a single sample in a study of T cells after yellow fever vaccination. TCRdb re-derived calls from the 5' RACE reads in MiXCR, one entry per CDR3 protein. Of some 300,000 distinct CDR3 sequences listed, 7.5% to 9% are singletons. This specimen was CD4+ T cells sorted from PBMCs, taken 5 days after the yellow fever booster vaccination. These receptors came from a man aged 18 to 35 who received the YFV17D yellow fever vaccine. Each CDR3 is given with its conserved first and last residue. D genes are given only for firm matches. The size field is filled for only some rows; it gives once, few, many or a size class.

j_gene,abundance,v_gene,d_gene,CDR3nt,CDR3aa
TRBJ2-3,-,TRBV4-1,TRBD1,TGCGCCACCCGGGGGACGACACCTACAGGGGGACTCACAGATACGCAGTATTTT,CATRGTTPTGGLTDTQYF
TRBJ2-5,few,TRBV12-3/TRBV12-4,-,TGTGCCAGCAGACCCCGGTTACAAGAGACCCAGTACTTC,CASRPRLQETQYF
TRBJ1-2,-,TRBV6-5,-,TGTGCCAGCGCCAGGGACTCCTATGGCTACACCTTC,CASARDSYGYTF
TRBJ1-4,few,TRBV9,-,TGTGCCAGCAGCGTAGGACAGAATGCTGAAAAACTGTTTTTT,CASSVGQNAEKLFF
TRBJ2-2,-,TRBV15,-,TGTGCCACCAGCAGAGATTGGGACAACACCGGGGAGCTGTTTTTT,CATSRDWDNTGELFF
TRBJ1-4,few,TRBV7-9,-,TGTGCCAGCAGCTCTACAGGGCGTGCTAATGAAAAACTGTTTTTT,CASSSTGRANEKLFF
TRBJ2-1,few,TRBV12-3/TRBV12-4,-,TGTGCCAGCAGTTCGCGATTATCTAAGCAGTTCTTC,CASSSRLSKQFF
TRBJ2-3,many,TRBV4-3,TRBD2,TGCGCCAGCAGCTTCTCGACTAGCGGGGGGGCCGGAGATACGCAGTATTTT,CASSFSTSGGAGDTQYF
TRBJ1-2,few,TRBV4-3,-,TGCGCCAGCAGCCGAGAATTTCAGGGGTTAAGTAATGGCTACACCTTC,CASSREFQGLSNGYTF
TRBJ1-2,few,TRBV21-1,-,TGTGCCAGCAGCAAAAGGTGGACAGGGGACTACTATGGCTACACCTTC,CASSKRWTGDYYGYTF
TRBJ1-2,few,TRBV6-1,-,TGTGCCAGCAATTTAAGCGGCTCTGCAGGCTACACCTTC,CASNLSGSAGYTF